Here is one T cell receptor beta chain with its context. A read error may produce the germline difference seen at one junction end. The study drew participants aged about 18 to 90 years from around 24 US areas. Allocation to cohorts depended on clinical history reported by the participants. This entry belongs to a study of blood T cell repertoires in COVID-19. Authors' analysis steps: Reference gene primer amplification gave estimated nucleated cell counts. Assay used: immunoSEQ multiplex PCR; TCRdb lists only in-frame clones, some missing. V, J and clone size are taken as reported in that table, and D and trimming were inferred from the DNA itself. The data contain over 150,000 clones, roughly 85% of them singletons. Germline assignment: CDR1 SGHTA and CDR2 FQGTGA. The CDR3 loop spans 13 amino acids.

This receptor was obtained from a young woman who had recovered from COVID-19. The chain employs TRBV7-3 and TRBJ1-1, with D uncertain. Sequenced: PBMCs or T cells enriched from blood (not recorded which). The CDR3 nucleotides read TGTGCCAGCAGTTTAAACGCGGACACTGAAGCTTTCTTT. Protein: CASSLNADTEAFF.